This T cell receptor (beta chain) was found in a study of blood T cell repertoires in COVID-19. At the level of the study: The samples span acute and convalescent COVID-19 from the United States, Italy and Spain. Sources were T cells, B-cell-depleted T cells, or PBMCs; the material itself was cDNA or gDNA.

In the authors' methods: Quantification of nucleated cells was approximated via reference gene primer amplification. Method: immunoSEQ multiplex PCR; TCRdb's copy keeps in-frame clones and lacks some. V and J calls and clone size are given by that table; D and trimming were obtained from the DNA. The data contain hundreds of thousands of clones, about 89% of them singletons. J gave up 2 bases and V 4 bases, and 4 bases lay outside the gene matches. The germline V gene has CDR1 SNHLY and CDR2 FYNNEI. CDR3 length equals 15 residues. This clone was recorded a few times. The sequence came from a man aged 55 to 69 who had recovered from COVID-19. Sequenced material: peripheral blood. The V gene is TRBV2, the J gene TRBJ2-1; TRBD2 matches 8 bases. CDR3 in amino acids: CASSALLAAYNEQFF. Written as DNA, the CDR3 is TGTGCCAGCAGTGCTCTACTAGCGGCCTACAATGAGCAGTTCTTC.